A selection of T cell receptor beta chains follows, all from one sample in a study of blood T cell repertoires in COVID-19. Sequencing was performed with immunoSEQ multiplex PCR; in TCRdb, only in-frame clones are kept and a portion is missing. The table records approximately 150,000 clones, approximately 87% of them present only once. Sequencing was carried out using peripheral blood. The source of these receptors is a woman in her 70s with acute or convalescent COVID-19. Each CDR3 is given with its conserved first and last residue. Each record gives: J gene, V gene, CDR3 length, CDR3 protein.

TRBJ2-2	TRBV7-9	14	CASSRTGNTGELFF
TRBJ1-3	TRBV10-3	14	CAITEEARGNTIYF
TRBJ1-1	TRBV5-1	14	CASRWGGGNTEAFF
TRBJ1-5	TRBV7-2	13	CASSPHGNQPQHF
TRBJ1-5	TRBV19	15	CASSMSRNSNQPQHF
TRBJ2-2	TRBV4-3	16	CASSQEFGRNTGELFF
TRBJ2-7	TRBV18	14	CASSPRGVAYEQYF
TRBJ2-1	TRBV7-9	18	CASSRLAGGTGLYNEQFF
TRBJ1-2	TRBV10-3	13	CAISESGQGGYTF
TRBJ2-4	TRBV19	15	CASSLGGVVKNIQYF
TRBJ1-1	TRBV11-2	14	CASSTRQGRTEAFF
TRBJ1-5	TRBV2	13	CASSAPPGQPQHF
TRBJ1-2	TRBV28	16	CASSLFLFRADYGYTF
TRBJ1-1	TRBV19	13	CASSPNSDTEAFF
TRBJ2-4	TRBV15	14	CATSRVLAKNIQYF
TRBJ2-7	TRBV11-2	17	CASSLAGQGPWHYEQYF
TRBJ2-7	TRBV7-9	15	CASSLNSGSRHEQYF
TRBJ1-6	TRBV30	16	CAWSSGFLGKNSPLHF
TRBJ2-2	TRBV6-6	15	CASSLRQGITGELFF
TRBJ1-2	TRBV4-3	17	CASSQDHGRGHNYGYTF
TRBJ2-7	TRBV27	14	CASSWTSGSYEQYF
TRBJ2-7	TRBV6-2/TRBV6-3	15	CASSYVLGQSYEQYF
TRBJ1-5	TRBV7-8	16	CASSLAWGGGNQPQHF
TRBJ2-7	TRBV11-2	20	CASSLEGGASGRTRIYEQYF
TRBJ1-2	TRBV7-2	16	CASSLSLALSNYGYTF
TRBJ1-5	TRBV2	15	CASSKEGITDQPQHF
TRBJ2-7	TRBV7-9	14	CASSLDLSSYEQYF
TRBJ1-1	TRBV4-2	12	CASSQDRGEAFF
TRBJ2-2	TRBV5-1	15	CASSPPAGHTGELFF
TRBJ2-5	TRBV18	11	CASSPEETQYF
TRBJ2-6	TRBV4-2	17	CASSQLPGGAGANVLTF
TRBJ2-7	TRBV27	16	CASSSKAGIITYEQYF
TRBJ2-3	TRBV11-3	13	CASSSSRTDTQYF
TRBJ2-7	TRBV6-2/TRBV6-3	15	CASSYDERLSYEQYF
TRBJ1-4	TRBV11-2	12	CASSLGGGKLFF
TRBJ2-1	TRBV5-8	18	CASSRRVTSGSFNNEQFF
TRBJ2-2	TRBV19	18	CASRGLAGGPSRAGELFF